The 3 T cell receptor beta chains below all came from one sample that was sequenced in a study of cytomegalovirus exposure and HLA in healthy donors. Sequencing was performed with immunoSEQ multiplex PCR; in TCRdb, only in-frame clones are kept and a portion is missing. Altogether some 80,000 clones are present, 90% to 97% being singletons, with the ten largest covering under 1.5%. The sequencing sample was made of PBMCs. These receptors were collected from a woman aged 18 to 35 in good health and CMV-seronegative.

This clone was recorded only once. The chain has TRBV15 and TRBJ2-7; weak D call: TRBD1 (5 bases). Germline V lookup: CDR1 LNHNV, CDR2 YYDKDF (reference sequence). This CDR3 spans 16 amino acids. Trimming pared 0 bases from V and 2 bases from J, leaving 14 bases between. In DNA, the CDR3 is TGTGCCACCAGCAGAGATTTTAGGGGCTTTACCTACGAGCAGTACTTC. This codes for CATSRDFRGFTYEQYF. Full variable domain (rest looked up from reference TRBV15 and TRBJ2-7): DAMVIQNPRYQVTQFGKPVTLSCSQTLNHNVMYWYQQKSSQAPKLLFHYYDKDFNNEADTPDNFQSRRPNTSFCFLDIRSPGLGDTAMYLCATSRDFRGFTYEQYFGPGTRLTVT.

The V and J genes are TRBV18 and TRBJ2-5, with 9 bases matching TRBD1. Germline CDR1 KGHSH, CDR2 LQKENI. The CDR3 sequence is 16 residues long. After removal of 2 bases from V and 4 bases from J, the junction contained 8 bases not matched to a gene. This CDR3 is CASSPRTTQGAETQYF. The CDR3 region has the DNA TGTGCCAGCTCACCAAGGACCACACAGGGGGCAGAGACCCAGTACTTC.

The rearrangement links TRBV19 to TRBJ1-1; 7 bases align to TRBD1. Looked up from germline, CDR1 is LNHDA and CDR2 is SQIVND (reference sequence). The length of the CDR3 is 16 residues. V lost 1 base, J lost 3 bases, and 8 bases stayed unmatched. CDR3 loop: CASSIGWDRRHTEAFF. CDR3 DNA: TGTGCCAGTAGTATAGGGTGGGACAGAAGGCACACTGAAGCTTTCTTT.